One sample yielded the 26 T cell receptor beta chains listed below, sequenced in a study of T cells in Graves' hyperthyroidism and ophthalmopathy. Amplification of TCR beta CDR3 regions was performed using RNA transcripts as template. The TCR CDR3 first-round RT-PCR relied on the HTBI primer set. TCRdb analysed the multiplex PCR reads with MiXCR anew, one entry per CDR3 protein. The table includes over 550,000 distinct CDR3 sequences, 16% detected once. The sequenced sample was blood. These receptors originate from a woman aged 18-29 years with Graves' hyperthyroidism.

The table lists this clonotype with a few counts. This sequence joins TRBV24-1 and TRBJ1-2; D gene ambiguous. Germline V CDR1 and CDR2: KGHDR, SFDVKD. This CDR3 contains 13 residues. Trimming shortened V by 4 bases and J by 8 bases, and 13 bases separated the two germline ends. The CDR3 reads CATSEDGEVGYTF. CDR3 bases: TGTGCCACCAGTGAAGATGGGGAAGTGGGCTACACCTTC.

The V gene is TRBV10-3, the J gene TRBJ2-5, with TRBD2 identical over 10 bases. Trimming cost V 7 bases and J 4 bases; bases outside gene matches: 3. Germline CDR1 and CDR2: ENHRY and SYGVKD. This CDR3 is 13 amino acids long. The DNA for the CDR3 is TGTGCCATCACTAGCGGGAGCGCAGAGACCCAGTACTTC. It is translated as CAITSGSAETQYF.

This clonotype was counted at least ten times. The chain is built from TRBV11-1 and TRBJ2-5; D remains unclear. The CDR3 is 11 amino acids. Germline V lookup: CDR1 SGHAT, CDR2 FQDESV (reference sequence). Trimming pared 5 bases from V and 4 bases from J, leaving 5 bases between. The CDR3 loop is CASSPAETQYF. Here the CDR3 DNA reads TGTGCCAGCAGCCCCGCAGAGACCCAGTACTTC.

In its sample, this clonotype was seen a few times. The rearrangement joins TRBV7-9 to TRBJ1-4; unclear D gene. There are 12 residues in the CDR3. Germline V CDR1 and CDR2: SEHNR, FQNEAQ (reference sequence). Between the trimmed V and J ends, which lost 8 bases and 6 bases, there was a span of 10 bases. The CDR3 region has the DNA TGTGCCAGCGGGTACGGCTATGAAAAACTGTTTTTT. This gives the protein CASGYGYEKLFF.

This clonotype was counted many times. The V gene is TRBV20-1, the J gene TRBJ2-7, with unresolved D. CDR1 is DFQATT, CDR2 SNEGSKA, per germline (reference sequence). This CDR3 comprises 14 residues. V was pared by 2 bases and J by 2 bases, with 13 bases between. CDR3 residues: CSARKPRATYEQYF. CDR3 nucleotide sequence: TGCAGTGCTAGAAAACCTAGGGCTACCTACGAGCAGTACTTC.

Concerning this clonotype: A much larger clone differs from this one at a single base, so this may be a read error. The genes are TRBV28 and TRBJ1-2; perhaps TRBD1 as D (5 bases). With 7 bases removed from V and 4 bases from J, the gap between germline ends came to 13 bases. CDR3 length equals 13 residues. CDR1 MDHEN and CDR2 SYDVKM come from the germline V gene. The DNA of the CDR3 is TGTGCCAGCAATTCGGGACGAGTCTATGGCTACACCTTC. Protein: CASNSGRVYGYTF.

This clonotype came up many times. V gene TRBV5-5 combines with J gene TRBJ1-2; D is ambiguous. V lost 3 bases to trimming and J lost 8 bases, with 14 bases between them. Germline CDR1 and CDR2: SGHKS and YYEKEE (reference sequence). The CDR3 has 13 residues. The CDR3, as DNA: TGTGCCAGCAGCTCGATGACGGGTGGAGGCTACACCTTC. Translation: CASSSMTGGGYTF.

This clonotype was picked up many times. This chain connects TRBV7-2 to TRBJ1-2; weak D call: TRBD1 (5 bases). Germline V gene data show CDR1 as SGHTA and CDR2 as FQGNSA. This CDR3 region has 12 residues. The V and J ends lost 3 bases and 11 bases respectively, with 13 bases between them. The CDR3 DNA sequence: TGTGCCAGCAGCTTTCGGCAGGGCGATTACACCTTC. Protein sequence: CASSFRQGDYTF.

This clonotype was seen a handful of times. The rearrangement links TRBV12-3 or TRBV12-4 to TRBJ2-1; D may be TRBD1 (5 bases). The CDR3 consists of 12 residues. Trimming removed 4 bases at V and 9 bases at J, with 10 bases between. Here the CDR3 reads CASSSSGIEQFF. For the CDR3, the DNA is TGTGCCAGCAGTTCCTCAGGGATTGAGCAGTTCTTC.

This clonotype has more than one count but fewer than ten. The chain links TRBV27 to TRBJ2-3; 13 bases are shared with TRBD2. The CDR3 runs to 17 residues. J lost 3 bases, V lost 2 bases, and 5 bases had no gene match. CDR1 is MNHEY, CDR2 SMNVEV, per germline (reference sequence). The chain's CDR3 is CASSLVTSGRETDTQYF. For the CDR3, the DNA is TGTGCCAGCAGTTTAGTTACTAGCGGGAGGGAAACAGATACGCAGTATTTT.

This chain uses TRBV10-3 with TRBJ1-1, with D perhaps matching TRBD1 (6 bases). The V gene lost 4 bases and the J gene lost 5 bases, with 17 bases spanning the gap. The CDR3 has 15 residues. Germline V gene sequence: CDR1 ENHRY, CDR2 SYGVKD. The CDR3 DNA reads as TGTGCCATCAGTGCCGTTCAGGGGCCAAGGACTGAAGCTTTCTTT. It is translated as CAISAVQGPRTEAFF.

This rearrangement joins TRBV20-1 to TRBJ2-6; D possibly corresponds to TRBD1 (5 bases). The germline V gene has CDR1 DFQATT and CDR2 SNEGSKA (reference sequence). The CDR3 totals 16 residues. V was pared by 1 base and J by 0 bases, with 10 bases between. CDR3 loop: CSARGQGDSGANVLTF. As DNA, the CDR3 is TGCAGTGCTAGAGGCCAGGGCGACTCTGGGGCCAACGTCCTGACTTTC.

In its sample, this clonotype was seen many times. The chain recombines TRBV20-1 with TRBJ2-1; D tentatively fits TRBD1 or TRBD2 (5 bases each). Germline-derived CDR1 and CDR2 are DFQATT and SNEGSKA (reference sequence). The CDR3 is made up of 14 amino acids. Trimming stripped 5 bases from V and 4 bases from J, with 15 bases between. The CDR3 sequence is CSAVRGDAYNEQFF. CDR3 DNA: TGCAGTGCTGTGAGAGGGGACGCATACAATGAGCAGTTCTTC.

This clonotype was observed a handful of times. Relative to the germline gene, one junction end is altered; a read error may explain this. The J gene is TRBJ2-1, the V gene TRBV12-3 or TRBV12-4; 13 bases match TRBD2. The CDR3 loop spans 16 amino acids. The chain's CDR3 is CAGSRTSGRDHNEQFF. Written as DNA, the CDR3 is TGTGCCGGCAGCCGTACTAGCGGGAGGGACCACAATGAGCAGTTCTTC.

CDR3 region: CASSDATGSPLFSFF. The CDR3 DNA is TGTGCCAGCAGCGACGCAACAGGGTCACCTCTATTCTCGTTCTTC. The V gene is TRBV28, the J gene TRBJ2-1; D might be TRBD1 (6 bases). The CDR3 runs 15 residues. Deletions cut 6 bases from V and 15 bases from J, with 27 bases between. The germline CDR1 and CDR2 sequences are MDHEN and SYDVKM.

The V call is TRBV20-1, the J call TRBJ2-1; maybe TRBD2 (8 bases). Germline CDR1 and CDR2: DFQATT and SNEGSKA (reference sequence). The V gene lost 1 base and the J gene lost 0 bases, with 19 bases spanning the gap. The CDR3 runs to 18 residues. The CDR3 region has the DNA TGCAGTGCTAGAGGGCGTAGCGGGACAGCTAGCTCCTACAATGAGCAGTTCTTC. Amino acids: CSARGRSGTASSYNEQFF.

In this sample, this clonotype turned up many times. This sequence joins TRBV12-3 or TRBV12-4 and TRBJ2-1; TRBD2 aligns across 11 bases. CDR3 length: 18 residues. With V trimmed by 11 bases and J by 0 bases, 15 bases remained unmatched. The chain's CDR3 is CASEDGTSGLSSYNEQFF. The CDR3 DNA reads as TGTGCCTCCGAGGACGGGACTAGCGGCTTGAGCTCCTACAATGAGCAGTTCTTC.

This clonotype was seen many times. The V and J genes are TRBV6-2 or TRBV6-3 and TRBJ1-4; maybe TRBD1 (5 bases). CDR3 size: 15 residues. Trimming took 2 bases from V and 5 from J, leaving 12 bases between them. The germline CDR1 and CDR2 sequences are MNHEY and SVGEGT. The CDR3, as DNA: TGTGCCAGCAGTTACCGAGGGGCGCGCAATGAAAAACTGTTTTTT. Translated: CASSYRGARNEKLFF.

CDR3 region: CASRPRLAGGQAQYF. As DNA, the CDR3 is TGTGCCAGCAGACCTCGGCTAGCGGGAGGGCAGGCGCAGTATTTT. This sequence joins TRBV28 and TRBJ2-3; 12 bases fit TRBD2. The CDR3 sequence is 15 residues long. V lost 6 bases and J lost 10; bases outside the gene matches: 11. CDR1 and CDR2 from the germline V gene are MDHEN and SYDVKM.

The chain recombines TRBV5-5 with TRBJ2-1; the match to TRBD1 covers 10 bases. Per germline, CDR1 SGHKS and CDR2 YYEKEE (reference sequence). This CDR3 has 15 residues. Germline trimming cut 5 bases from V and 6 bases from J; bases unmatched to any gene: 8. DNA for the CDR3: TGTGCCAGCAGACCGGGACAGGGGTGGTCCAATGAGCAGTTCTTC. Its translation is CASRPGQGWSNEQFF.

This clonotype was picked up many times. V gene TRBV20-1 combines with J gene TRBJ2-2; 7 bases agree with TRBD1. The CDR3 covers 12 residues. Unmatched junction bases numbered 5, after V lost 6 bases and J lost 7 bases. Germline V lookup: CDR1 DFQATT, CDR2 SNEGSKA (reference sequence). The CDR3 loop reads CSANRGVGELFF. The CDR3 DNA reads TGCAGTGCGAACAGGGGTGTCGGGGAGCTGTTTTTT.

This clonotype has just a few counts. The chain combines TRBV5-7 with TRBJ1-5; a possible D gene is TRBD1 (5 bases). TRBV5-7 is an ORF, and what it does is uncertain. CDR3 length: 14 residues. Trimming shortened V by 3 bases and J by 6 bases, and 13 bases separated the two germline ends. CDR3 protein: CASSWGPRGQPQHF. CDR3 DNA: TGTGCCAGCAGCTGGGGCCCTCGGGGTCAGCCCCAGCATTTT.

CDR3 protein: CSAGKGTSDTGELFF. The CDR3 region has the DNA TGCAGCGCCGGAAAAGGGACTAGTGACACCGGGGAGCTGTTTTTT. The chain is built from TRBV29-1 and TRBJ2-2; TRBD2 agrees at 8 bases. Germline V CDR1 and CDR2: SQVTM, ANQGSEA. The CDR3 length is 15 residues. V was pared by 7 bases and J by 3 bases, with 10 bases of the junction left unmatched.

This clonotype was recorded many times. The chain links TRBV27 to TRBJ2-3; the D is unclear. Trimming pared 10 bases from V and 0 bases from J, leaving 20 bases between. The CDR3 runs to 16 residues. Germline V lookup: CDR1 MNHEY, CDR2 SMNVEV (reference sequence). CDR3 sequence: CATPPESRCSTDTQYF. CDR3 nucleotides: TGTGCCACCCCTCCTGAGAGTAGATGTAGCACAGATACGCAGTATTTT.

This clonotype was seen more than once but under ten times. The chain combines TRBV20-1 with TRBJ2-2; 9 positions agree with TRBD1. Germline values: CDR1 DFQATT, CDR2 SNEGSKA (reference sequence). This CDR3 contains 13 residues. After removal of 6 bases from V and 7 bases from J, the junction contained 6 bases not matched to a gene. The chain's CDR3 is CSASGQGGGELFF. In DNA, the CDR3 is TGCAGTGCCTCGGGACAGGGAGGCGGGGAGCTGTTTTTT.

A few counts support this clonotype. CDR3 DNA: TGTGCCAGTAAGGGTCCAGGAACCAGCTCCTACGAGCAGTACTTC. Amino acids: CASKGPGTSSYEQYF. This chain joins TRBV19 and TRBJ2-7, with D uncertain. Germline CDR1 LNHDA, CDR2 SQIVND (reference sequence). This CDR3 has 15 residues. The germline V and J ends were trimmed by 7 bases and 0 bases, with 16 bases remaining between them.